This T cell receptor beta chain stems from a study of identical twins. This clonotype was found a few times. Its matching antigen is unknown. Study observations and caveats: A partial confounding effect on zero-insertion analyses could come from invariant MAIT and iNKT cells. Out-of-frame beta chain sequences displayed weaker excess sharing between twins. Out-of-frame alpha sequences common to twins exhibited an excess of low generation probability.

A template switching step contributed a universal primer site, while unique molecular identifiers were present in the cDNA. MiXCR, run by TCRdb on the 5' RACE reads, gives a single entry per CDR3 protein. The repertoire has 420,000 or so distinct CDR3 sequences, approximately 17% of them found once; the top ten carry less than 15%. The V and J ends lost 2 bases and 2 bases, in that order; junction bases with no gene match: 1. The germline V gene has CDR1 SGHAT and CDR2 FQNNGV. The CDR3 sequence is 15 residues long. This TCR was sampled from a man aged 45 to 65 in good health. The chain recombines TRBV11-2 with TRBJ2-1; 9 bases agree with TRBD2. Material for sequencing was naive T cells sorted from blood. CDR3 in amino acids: CASSLIAGAYNEQFF. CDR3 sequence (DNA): TGTGCCAGCAGCTTAATAGCGGGGGCCTACAATGAGCAGTTCTTC.